Shown below are 10 T cell receptor beta chains from a single sample sequenced in a study of neurological immune-mediated disorders. TCRdb recomputed calls from the 5' RACE reads with MiXCR, one row per CDR3 protein. The sample yields approximately 40,000 distinct CDR3 sequences, about 3.8% seen once. The sample was PBMCs. All receptors come from a young man with multiple sclerosis.

This clonotype was picked up many times. V gene TRBV29-1 combines with J gene TRBJ2-7; no clear D. V dropped 4 bases and J dropped 1 base, with 8 bases sitting between them. The germline CDR1 and CDR2 sequences are SQVTM and ANQGSEA. This CDR3 contains 12 residues. CDR3: CSVVGRSYEQYF. The CDR3, as DNA: TGCAGCGTTGTGGGCAGGTCCTACGAGCAGTACTTC.

The sample holds many counts of this clonotype. The chain uses TRBV20-1 and TRBJ2-1; the match to TRBD1 covers 8 bases. Germline V gene sequence: CDR1 DFQATT, CDR2 SNEGSKA (reference sequence). This CDR3 is 12 amino acids long. Trimming cost V 6 bases and J 6 bases; bases outside gene matches: 4. CDR3: CSAQTGGNEQFF. The CDR3 DNA reads as TGCAGTGCCCAAACAGGGGGCAATGAGCAGTTCTTC.

This clonotype was counted ten times or more. The chain joins TRBV20-1 to TRBJ1-4; the D gene is possibly TRBD1 (6 bases). Germline CDR1 and CDR2: DFQATT and SNEGSKA (reference sequence). The CDR3 length is 14 residues. V was trimmed by 6 bases and J by 7 bases, leaving 18 bases between them. The CDR3 DNA follows: TGCAGTGCAAGATTCCAGGGAGGGGGTGAAAAACTGTTTTTT. This codes for CSARFQGGGEKLFF.

This clonotype was seen ten or more times. The chain couples TRBV6-5 to TRBJ2-7; 7 bases are a match to TRBD1. The CDR3 is 15 amino acids. Trimming removed 6 bases from V and 4 bases from J; junction bases left unmatched: 12. Germline CDR1 is MNHEY and CDR2 is SVGAGI. The CDR3 region has the DNA TGTGCCAGCAGCCCAACCGGGACAGAAAAATACGAGCAGTACTTC. Protein product: CASSPTGTEKYEQYF.

This clonotype appeared many times. The rearrangement joins TRBV5-1 to TRBJ1-1; D not resolved. Germline V CDR1 and CDR2: SGHRS, YFSETQ. Trimming left V 1 base short and J 6 bases short, with 13 bases between. The CDR3 length is 14 residues. The CDR3 spells CASSLLNGGAEAFF. CDR3 sequence (DNA): TGCGCCAGCAGCTTGTTGAACGGAGGCGCTGAAGCTTTCTTT.

This clonotype was seen only a few times. The chain is built from TRBV6-5 and TRBJ2-7, with a weak D call TRBD1 (6 bases). V shed 7 bases and J shed 2 bases, with 21 bases lying between them. Looked up from germline, CDR1 is MNHEY and CDR2 is SVGAGI. This CDR3 comprises 16 residues. This CDR3 is CASKPGQGIPPYEQYF. Written as DNA, the CDR3 is TGTGCCAGCAAGCCTGGGCAGGGGATACCCCCCTACGAGCAGTACTTC.

The chain joins TRBV6-1 to TRBJ1-1; a possible D gene is TRBD1 (5 bases). Germline V gene data show CDR1 as MNHNS and CDR2 as SASEGT. V was shortened by 2 bases and J by 0 bases, with 10 bases between the two germline ends. There are 15 residues in the CDR3. The CDR3 spells CASSENTGLNTEAFF. As DNA, the CDR3 is TGTGCCAGCAGTGAAAATACAGGCTTGAACACTGAAGCTTTCTTT.

V usage is TRBV11-3 and J usage is TRBJ2-7; no reliable D call. The germline gives CDR1 SGHNT, CDR2 YENEEA. Trimming left V 3 bases short and J 0 bases short, with 9 bases between. This CDR3 is built from 14 residues. The CDR3 sequence is CASSLQDLSYEQYF. CDR3 DNA: TGTGCCAGCAGCTTGCAGGACCTCTCCTACGAGCAGTACTTC.

This clonotype was recorded many times. The genes are TRBV7-9 and TRBJ1-2; tentatively, D is TRBD1 (5 bases). V lost 4 bases to trimming and J lost 3 bases, with 12 bases between them. Per germline, CDR1 SEHNR and CDR2 FQNEAQ (reference sequence). CDR3 length: 14 residues. The CDR3 is CASSSAMTDYGYTF. CDR3 DNA: TGTGCCAGCAGCTCCGCGATGACAGACTATGGCTACACCTTC.

The sample holds many counts of this clonotype. The chain uses TRBV5-1 and TRBJ2-5; possibly TRBD1 for D (6 bases). V was shortened by 0 bases and J by 2 bases, with 8 bases between the two germline ends. Germline V lookup: CDR1 SGHRS, CDR2 YFSETQ. CDR3 size: 14 residues. The CDR3 DNA reads TGCGCCAGCAGCTTGGCCGGGACACAAGAGACCCAGTACTTC. Translation: CASSLAGTQETQYF.